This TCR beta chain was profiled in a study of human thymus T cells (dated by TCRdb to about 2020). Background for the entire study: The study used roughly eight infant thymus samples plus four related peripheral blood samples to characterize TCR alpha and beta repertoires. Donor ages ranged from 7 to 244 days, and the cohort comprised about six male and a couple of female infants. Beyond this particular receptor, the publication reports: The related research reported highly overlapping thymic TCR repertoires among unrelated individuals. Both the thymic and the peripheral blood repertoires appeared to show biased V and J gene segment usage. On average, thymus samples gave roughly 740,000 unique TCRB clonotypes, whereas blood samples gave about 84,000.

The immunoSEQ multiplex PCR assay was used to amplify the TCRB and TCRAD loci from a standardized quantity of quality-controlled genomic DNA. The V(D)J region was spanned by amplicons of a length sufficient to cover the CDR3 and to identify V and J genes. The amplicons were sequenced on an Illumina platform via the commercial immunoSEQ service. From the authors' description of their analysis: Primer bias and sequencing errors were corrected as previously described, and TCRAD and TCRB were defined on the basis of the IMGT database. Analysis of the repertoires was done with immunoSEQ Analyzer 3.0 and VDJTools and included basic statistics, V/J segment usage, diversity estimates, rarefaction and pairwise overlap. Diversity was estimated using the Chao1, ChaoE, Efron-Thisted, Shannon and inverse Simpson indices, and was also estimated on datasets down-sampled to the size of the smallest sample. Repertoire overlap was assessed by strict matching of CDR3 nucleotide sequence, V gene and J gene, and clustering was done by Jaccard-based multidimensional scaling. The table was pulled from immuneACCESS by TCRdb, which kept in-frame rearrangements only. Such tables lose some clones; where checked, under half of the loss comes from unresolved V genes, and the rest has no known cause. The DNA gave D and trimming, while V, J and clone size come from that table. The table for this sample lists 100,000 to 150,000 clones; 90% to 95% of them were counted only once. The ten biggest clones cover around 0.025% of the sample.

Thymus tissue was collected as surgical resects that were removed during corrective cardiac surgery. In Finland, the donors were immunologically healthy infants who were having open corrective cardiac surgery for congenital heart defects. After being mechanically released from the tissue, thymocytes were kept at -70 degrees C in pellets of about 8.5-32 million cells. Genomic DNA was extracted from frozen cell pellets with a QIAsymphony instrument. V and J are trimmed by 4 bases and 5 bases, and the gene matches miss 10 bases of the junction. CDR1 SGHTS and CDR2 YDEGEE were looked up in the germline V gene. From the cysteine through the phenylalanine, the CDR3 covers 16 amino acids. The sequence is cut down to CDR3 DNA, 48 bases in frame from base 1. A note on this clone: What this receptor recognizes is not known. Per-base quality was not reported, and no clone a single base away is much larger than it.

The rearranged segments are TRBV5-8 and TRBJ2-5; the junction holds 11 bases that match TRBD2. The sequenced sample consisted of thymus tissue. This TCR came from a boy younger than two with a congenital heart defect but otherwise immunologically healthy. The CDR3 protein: CASSVYSGGAGETQYF. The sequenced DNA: TGTGCCAGCAGCGTCTATAGCGGGGGGGCCGGGGAGACCCAGTACTTC. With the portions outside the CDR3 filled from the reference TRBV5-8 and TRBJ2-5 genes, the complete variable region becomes EAGVTQSPTHLIKTRGQQATLRCSPISGHTSVYWYQQALGLGLQFLLWYDEGEERNRGNFPPRFSGRQFPNYSSELNVNALELEDSALYLCASSVYSGGAGETQYFGPGTRLLVL.